This TCR beta chain stems from a study of regulatory T cells in long-lasting Graves disease. Regarding time point: newly diagnosed GD, antithyroid drugs for less than 3 months. From RNA extracted from PBMCs, the TCR library was made. This clonotype was recorded a few times. With iRepertoire HTBI primers and Arm-PCR of CDR3 regions, TCR beta libraries were built. TCRdb passed the multiplex PCR reads through MiXCR, listing each CDR3 protein once. The sample includes hundreds of thousands of distinct CDR3 sequences, less than 15% of them seen just once. Losses at the gene ends were 4 bases for V and 8 bases for J; bases not matched to a gene: 9. The germline V gene encodes CDR1 SGHRS and CDR2 YFSETQ. The length of the CDR3 is 15 residues. The data also belong to a second study, concerning T cells in Graves' hyperthyroidism and ophthalmopathy.

The rearrangement joins TRBV5-1 to TRBJ1-4; 9 bases match TRBD1. The sequenced sample was peripheral blood mononuclear cells (PBMCs), obtained at new diagnosis, from a patient treated with antithyroid drugs. The origin of this receptor is a man aged 25 to 40 with Graves disease. This CDR3 reads CASSGTGGAEEKLFF. The CDR3 nucleotides are TGCGCCAGCAGCGGCACAGGGGGCGCGGAGGAAAAACTGTTTTTT.